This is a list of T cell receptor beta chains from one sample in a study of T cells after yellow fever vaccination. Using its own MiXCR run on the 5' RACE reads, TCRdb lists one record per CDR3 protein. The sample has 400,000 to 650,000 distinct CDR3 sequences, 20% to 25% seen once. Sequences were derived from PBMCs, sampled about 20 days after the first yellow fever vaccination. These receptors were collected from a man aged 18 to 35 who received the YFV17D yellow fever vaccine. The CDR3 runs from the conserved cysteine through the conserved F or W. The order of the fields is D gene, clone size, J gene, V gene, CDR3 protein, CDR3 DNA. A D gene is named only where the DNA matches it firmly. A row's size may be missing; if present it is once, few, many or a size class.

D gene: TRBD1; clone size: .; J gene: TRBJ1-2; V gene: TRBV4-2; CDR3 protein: CASSQLGGRGHGYTF; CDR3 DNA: TGTGCCAGCAGCCAATTGGGTGGCAGGGGGCATGGCTACACCTTC
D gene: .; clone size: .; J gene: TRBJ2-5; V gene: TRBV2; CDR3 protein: CASTTLKAQYF; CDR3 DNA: TGTGCCAGCACCACCCTCAAGGCCCAGTACTTC
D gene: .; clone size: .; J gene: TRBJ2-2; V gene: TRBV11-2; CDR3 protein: CASSSRRDSPFRELFF; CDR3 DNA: TGTGCCAGCAGCTCCCGGCGGGACTCCCCGTTTCGGGAGCTGTTTTTT
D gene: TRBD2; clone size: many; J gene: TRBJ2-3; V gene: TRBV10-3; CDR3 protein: CAITTSGESTDTQYF; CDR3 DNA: TGTGCCATCACGACTAGCGGGGAGAGCACAGATACGCAGTATTTT
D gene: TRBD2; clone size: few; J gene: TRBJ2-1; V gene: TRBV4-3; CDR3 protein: CASSRAGLAGGNEQFF; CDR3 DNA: TGCGCCAGCAGCCGGGCGGGACTAGCGGGGGGGAATGAGCAGTTCTTC
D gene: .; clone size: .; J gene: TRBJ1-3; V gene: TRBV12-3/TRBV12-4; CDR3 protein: CASSLHGDASGNTIYF; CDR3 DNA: TGTGCCAGCAGCCTACACGGAGATGCATCTGGAAACACCATATATTTT
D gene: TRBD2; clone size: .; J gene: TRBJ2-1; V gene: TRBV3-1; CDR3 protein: CASSQLAGGTNEQFF; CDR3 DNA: TGTGCCAGCAGCCAACTAGCGGGGGGGACCAATGAGCAGTTCTTC
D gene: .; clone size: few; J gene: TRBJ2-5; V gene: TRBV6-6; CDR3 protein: CASSGSRGETQYF; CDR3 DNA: TGTGCCAGCAGCGGCTCTCGCGGGGAGACCCAGTACTTC
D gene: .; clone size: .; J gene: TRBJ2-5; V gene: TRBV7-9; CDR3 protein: CASSLGGLQVETQYF; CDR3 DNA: TGTGCCAGCAGCTTAGGCGGATTACAAGTAGAGACCCAGTACTTC
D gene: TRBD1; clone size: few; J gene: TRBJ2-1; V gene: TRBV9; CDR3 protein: CASSVGTGSYNEQFF; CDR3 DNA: TGTGCCAGCAGCGTAGGGACAGGGTCCTACAATGAGCAGTTCTTC
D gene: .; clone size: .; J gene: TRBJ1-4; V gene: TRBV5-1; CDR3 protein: CATRQRERKIYEKLFF; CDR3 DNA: TGCGCCACCAGACAGAGGGAGAGGAAAATTTATGAAAAACTGTTTTTT
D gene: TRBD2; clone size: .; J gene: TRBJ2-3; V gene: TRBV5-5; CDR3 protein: CASSLLGLAGDTDTQYF; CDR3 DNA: TGTGCCAGCAGCTTGCTGGGACTAGCGGGGGACACAGATACGCAGTATTTT
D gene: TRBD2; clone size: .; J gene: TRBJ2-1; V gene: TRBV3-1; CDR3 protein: CASSHSAGGPFVQFF; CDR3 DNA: TGTGCCAGCAGCCACTCAGCGGGGGGGCCTTTTGTGCAGTTCTTC
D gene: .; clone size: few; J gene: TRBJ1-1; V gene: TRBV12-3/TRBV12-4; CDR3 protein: CASSLVVKSTEAFF; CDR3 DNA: TGTGCCAGCAGTTTGGTGGTAAAAAGCACTGAAGCTTTCTTT
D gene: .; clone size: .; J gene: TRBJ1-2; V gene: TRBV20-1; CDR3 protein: CSARTGIGDGYTF; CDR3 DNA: TGCAGTGCTAGGACGGGAATAGGGGATGGCTACACCTTC
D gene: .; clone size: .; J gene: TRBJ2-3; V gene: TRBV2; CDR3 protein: CASSEIPGADTQYF; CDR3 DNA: TGTGCCAGCAGTGAAATCCCCGGGGCAGATACGCAGTATTTT
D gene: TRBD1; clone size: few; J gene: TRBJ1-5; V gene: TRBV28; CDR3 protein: CASSLYWGTGYSNQPQHF; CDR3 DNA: TGTGCCAGCAGTTTATATTGGGGGACAGGTTATAGCAATCAGCCCCAGCATTTT
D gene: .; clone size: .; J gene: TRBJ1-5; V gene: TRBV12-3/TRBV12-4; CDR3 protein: CASSFSGGGQPQHF; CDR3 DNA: TGTGCCAGCAGTTTCTCCGGGGGGGGTCAGCCCCAGCATTTT
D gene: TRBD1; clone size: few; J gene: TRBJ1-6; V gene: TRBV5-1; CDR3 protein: CASSLGGQGDSPLHF; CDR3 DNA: TGCGCCAGCAGCCTTGGAGGACAGGGAGACTCACCCCTCCACTTT
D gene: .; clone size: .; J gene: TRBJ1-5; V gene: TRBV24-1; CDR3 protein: CATSARDLQPQHF; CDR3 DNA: TGTGCCACCAGTGCCCGGGACCTTCAGCCCCAGCATTTT
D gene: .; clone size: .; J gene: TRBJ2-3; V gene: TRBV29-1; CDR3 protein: CSVGDTDTQYF; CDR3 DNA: TGCAGCGTTGGAGACACAGATACGCAGTATTTT
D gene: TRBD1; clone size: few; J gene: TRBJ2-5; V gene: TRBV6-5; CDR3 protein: CASSSHGTGIETQYF; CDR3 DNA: TGTGCCAGCAGTTCCCATGGGACAGGGATTGAGACCCAGTACTTC
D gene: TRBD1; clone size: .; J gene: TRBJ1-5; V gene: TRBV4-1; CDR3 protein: CASSQDTGGNWQPQHF; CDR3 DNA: TGCGCCAGCAGCCAGGATACAGGGGGTAATTGGCAGCCCCAGCATTTT
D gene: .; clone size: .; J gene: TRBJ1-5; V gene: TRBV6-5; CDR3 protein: CASSYVGTNQPQHF; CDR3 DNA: TGTGCCAGCAGTTACGTGGGGACCAATCAGCCCCAGCATTTT
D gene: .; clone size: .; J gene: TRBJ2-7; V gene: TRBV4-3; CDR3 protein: CASSQGRGDYEQYF; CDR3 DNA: TGCGCCAGCAGCCAAGGAAGGGGGGACTACGAGCAGTACTTC
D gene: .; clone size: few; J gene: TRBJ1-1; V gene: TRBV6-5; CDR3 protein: CASSYSLQPPNTEAFF; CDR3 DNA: TGTGCCAGCAGTTACAGCCTTCAGCCTCCGAACACTGAAGCTTTCTTT
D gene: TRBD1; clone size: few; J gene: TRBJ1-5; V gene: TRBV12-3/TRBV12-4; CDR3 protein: CASSWGQDNQPQHF; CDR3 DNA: TGTGCCAGCAGTTGGGGACAGGATAATCAGCCCCAGCATTTT
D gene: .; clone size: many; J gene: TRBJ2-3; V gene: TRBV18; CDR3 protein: CASSPQHTDTQYF; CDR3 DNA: TGTGCCAGCTCACCACAGCACACAGATACGCAGTATTTT
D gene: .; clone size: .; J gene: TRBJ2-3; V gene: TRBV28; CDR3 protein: CASTAVGRGTFTDTQYF; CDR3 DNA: TGTGCCAGCACCGCGGTAGGGCGGGGGACATTCACAGATACGCAGTATTTT
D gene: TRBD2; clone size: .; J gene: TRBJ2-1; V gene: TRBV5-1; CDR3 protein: CASSSRGGFGNEQFF; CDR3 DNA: TGCGCCAGCAGCTCTCGGGGGGGGTTTGGCAATGAGCAGTTCTTC
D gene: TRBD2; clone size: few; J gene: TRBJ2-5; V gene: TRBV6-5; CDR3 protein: CASSYHGTTGGTQYF; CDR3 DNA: TGTGCCAGCAGTTATCACGGGACTACGGGGGGGACCCAGTACTTC
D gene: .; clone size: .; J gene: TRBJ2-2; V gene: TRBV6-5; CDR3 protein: CASSYPAGELFF; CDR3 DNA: TGTGCCAGCAGTTACCCCGCGGGGGAGCTGTTTTTT
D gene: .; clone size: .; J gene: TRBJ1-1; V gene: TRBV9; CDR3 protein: CASSSRAGVNTEAFF; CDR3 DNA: TGTGCCAGCAGCTCCCGCGCGGGGGTGAACACTGAAGCTTTCTTT
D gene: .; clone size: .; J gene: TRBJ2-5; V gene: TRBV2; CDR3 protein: CASSPSQEGETQYF; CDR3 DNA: TGTGCCAGCAGTCCCAGTCAGGAGGGTGAGACCCAGTACTTC
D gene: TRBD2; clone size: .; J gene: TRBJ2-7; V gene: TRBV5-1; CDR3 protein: CASSFSSGAGNYEQYF; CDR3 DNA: TGCGCCAGCAGCTTTTCCAGCGGGGCAGGAAACTACGAGCAGTACTTC
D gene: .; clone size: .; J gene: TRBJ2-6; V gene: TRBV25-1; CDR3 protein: CASSETPQGPGANVLTF; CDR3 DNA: TGTGCCAGCAGTGAAACTCCTCAGGGTCCTGGGGCCAACGTCCTGACTTTC
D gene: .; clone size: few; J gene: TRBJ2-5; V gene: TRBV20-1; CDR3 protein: CSAQQETQYF; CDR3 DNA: TGCAGTGCCCAACAAGAGACCCAGTACTTC
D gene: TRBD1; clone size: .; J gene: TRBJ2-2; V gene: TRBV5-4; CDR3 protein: CASNSPGQGASNTGELFF; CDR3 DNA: TGTGCCAGCAACTCCCCGGGACAGGGGGCTTCGAACACCGGGGAGCTGTTTTTT
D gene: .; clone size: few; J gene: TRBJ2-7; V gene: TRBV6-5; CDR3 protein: CASSSVDTSYEQYF; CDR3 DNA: TGTGCCAGCAGTTCGGTGGACACCTCCTACGAGCAGTACTTC
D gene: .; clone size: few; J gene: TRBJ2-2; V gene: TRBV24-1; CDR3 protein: CATSGGRDTGELFF; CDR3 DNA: TGTGCCACCAGTGGAGGCAGGGACACCGGGGAGCTGTTTTTT
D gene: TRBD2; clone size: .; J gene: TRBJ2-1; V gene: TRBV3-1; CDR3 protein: CASSRPTSGGTARNEQFF; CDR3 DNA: TGTGCCAGCAGTCGCCCGACTAGCGGGGGGACCGCTCGGAATGAGCAGTTCTTC
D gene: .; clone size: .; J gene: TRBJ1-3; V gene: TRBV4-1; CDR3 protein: CASSQDRRVSRNTIYF; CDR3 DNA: TGCGCCAGCAGCCAAGACCGAAGGGTCTCTCGAAACACCATATATTTT
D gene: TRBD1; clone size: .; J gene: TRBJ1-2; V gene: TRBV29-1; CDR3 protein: CSVESGTGYGYTF; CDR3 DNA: TGCAGCGTTGAGTCCGGGACAGGCTATGGCTACACCTTC
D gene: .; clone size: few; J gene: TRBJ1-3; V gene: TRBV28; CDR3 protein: CASSSGYTIYF; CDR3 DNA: TGTGCCAGCAGCTCAGGGTACACCATATATTTT
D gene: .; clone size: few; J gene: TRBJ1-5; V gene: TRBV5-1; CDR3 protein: CASSFGEDQPQHF; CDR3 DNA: TGCGCCAGCAGCTTCGGGGAAGATCAGCCCCAGCATTTT
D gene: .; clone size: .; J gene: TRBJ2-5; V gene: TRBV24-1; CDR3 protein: CATSEGGGVQETQYF; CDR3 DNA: TGTGCCACCAGTGAGGGAGGCGGGGTCCAAGAGACCCAGTACTTC
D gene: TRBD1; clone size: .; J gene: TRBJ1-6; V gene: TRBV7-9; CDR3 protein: CASSSAMTGGVSPLHF; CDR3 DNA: TGTGCCAGCAGCTCGGCGATGACAGGGGGCGTTTCACCCCTCCACTTT
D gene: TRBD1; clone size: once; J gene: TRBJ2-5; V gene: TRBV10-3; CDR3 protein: CAISEGTVTQETQYF; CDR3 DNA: TGTGCCATCAGTGAGGGGACAGTGACCCAAGAGACCCAGTACTTC
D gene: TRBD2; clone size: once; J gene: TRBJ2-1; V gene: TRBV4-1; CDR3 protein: CASSQGRLAGGRSFSYNEQFF; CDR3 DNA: TGCGCCAGCAGCCAGGGAAGACTAGCGGGGGGACGTTCATTCTCCTACAATGAGCAGTTCTTC
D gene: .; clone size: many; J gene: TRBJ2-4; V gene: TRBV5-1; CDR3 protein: CASSGGTLQNIQYF; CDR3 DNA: TGCGCCAGCAGCGGGGGGACACTTCAAAACATTCAGTACTTC
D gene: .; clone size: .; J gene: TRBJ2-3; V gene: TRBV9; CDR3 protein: CASSNSLHSTDTQYF; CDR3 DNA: TGTGCCAGCAGCAACAGCCTCCACTCCACAGATACGCAGTATTTT
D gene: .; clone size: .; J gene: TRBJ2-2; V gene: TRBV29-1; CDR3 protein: CSVDLRFGELFF; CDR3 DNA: TGCAGCGTCGACCTGAGGTTCGGGGAGCTGTTTTTT
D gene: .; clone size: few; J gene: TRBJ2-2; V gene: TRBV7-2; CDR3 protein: CASSLGAGASGELFF; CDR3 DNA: TGTGCCAGCAGCTTAGGGGCAGGGGCATCCGGGGAGCTGTTTTTT